These T cell receptor beta chains were read from a single sample in a study of cytomegalovirus exposure and HLA in healthy donors. The method was immunoSEQ multiplex PCR; TCRdb's version includes in-frame clones alone and lacks a portion of them. The sample includes 75,000 to 100,000 clones, 70% to 80% of them seen just once. Sequencing was done on a sample of PBMCs. The receptors were gathered from a man in his forties or fifties in good health and CMV-seronegative. Each CDR3 is given with its conserved first and last residue. Fields, in order: clone size, D gene, J gene, V gene, CDR3 protein, CDR3 DNA. D genes are given only for firm matches. Size is stated for part of the rows, as once, few or many counts, or as a class when the clone is expanded.

>.|.|TRBJ1-2|TRBV20-1
CSAQEDWGYTF
TGCAGTGCTCAAGAAGACTGGGGCTACACCTTC
>.|TRBD2|TRBJ2-3|TRBV10-1
CASSPGLLNTDTQYF
TGCGCCAGCAGCCCGGGACTACTAAACACAGATACGCAGTATTTT
>.|.|TRBJ2-1|TRBV30
CAWSVLGGYNEQFF
TGTGCCTGGAGTGTACTGGGGGGTTACAATGAGCAGTTCTTC
>few|TRBD1|TRBJ1-1|TRBV6-5
CASSYTGGTEAFF
TGTGCCAGCAGTTACACAGGGGGCACTGAAGCTTTCTTT
>.|.|TRBJ1-2|TRBV30
CAWSDLTGLGYTF
TGTGCCTGGAGTGATCTAACAGGGCTAGGCTACACCTTC
>.|.|TRBJ2-7|TRBV5-1
CASSSGVGLTVEQYF
TGCGCCAGCAGCTCAGGGGTAGGACTTACGGTCGAGCAGTACTTC
>once|.|TRBJ2-7|TRBV5-6
CASSSRWGTTISYEQYF
TGTGCCAGCAGCTCCCGCTGGGGGACAACTATCTCCTACGAGCAGTACTTC
>.|TRBD1|TRBJ1-1|TRBV7-3
CASSGGTGKTEAFF
TGTGCCAGCAGCGGAGGGACAGGGAAAACTGAAGCTTTCTTT
>.|TRBD1|TRBJ1-1|TRBV9
CASSEGQGVTEAFF
TGTGCCAGCAGCGAGGGACAGGGGGTCACTGAAGCTTTCTTT
>.|.|TRBJ2-7|TRBV7-8
CASSLAGDSTSEQYF
TGTGCCAGCAGCTTAGCAGGAGACAGTACGTCGGAGCAGTACTTC
>few|TRBD1|TRBJ1-4|TRBV2
CASNRDRGEKLFF
TGTGCCAGCAACCGGGACAGAGGGGAAAAACTGTTTTTT
>.|.|TRBJ1-1|TRBV9
CASSGGTQNTEAFF
TGTGCCAGCAGCGGCGGGACTCAGAACACTGAAGCTTTCTTT
>few|TRBD1|TRBJ1-5|TRBV2
CASSWDRGQPQHF
TGTGCCAGCAGCTGGGACAGGGGTCAGCCCCAGCATTTT
>few|TRBD1|TRBJ1-2|TRBV30
CAQTPTGTGGGYTF
TGTGCTCAAACTCCAACCGGGACAGGGGGCGGCTACACCTTC
>.|TRBD1|TRBJ2-3|TRBV6-5
CASSYGTGHTDTQYF
TGTGCCAGCAGTTACGGGACAGGTCACACAGATACGCAGTATTTT
>.|TRBD2|TRBJ2-1|TRBV6-1
CASSRTSIYNEQFF
TGTGCCAGCAGCCGGACTAGCATCTACAATGAGCAGTTCTTC
>.|TRBD1|TRBJ2-1|TRBV5-1
CASSDPQGAPYNEQFF
TGCGCCAGCAGCGATCCGCAGGGGGCGCCCTACAATGAGCAGTTCTTC
>.|TRBD1|TRBJ1-1|TRBV19
CASSTRDREVNTEAFF
TGTGCCAGTAGTACGCGGGACAGGGAAGTGAACACTGAAGCTTTCTTT
>.|.|TRBJ1-1|TRBV2
CASMVGVITEAFF
TGTGCCAGCATGGTCGGGGTCATCACTGAAGCTTTCTTT
>.|.|TRBJ1-5|TRBV19
CASSPSTGYNQPQHF
TGTGCCAGTAGTCCCTCAACGGGTTACAATCAGCCCCAGCATTTT
>.|TRBD2|TRBJ2-1|TRBV15
CATSREGAGASGRYEQFF
TGTGCCACCAGCAGAGAGGGGGCAGGGGCTAGCGGGAGGTATGAGCAGTTCTTC
>.|TRBD1|TRBJ2-2|TRBV18
CASSPTGISTGELFF
TGTGCCAGCTCACCGACAGGGATATCTACCGGGGAGCTGTTTTTT
>.|.|TRBJ1-2|TRBV28
CASRGKTGSYGYTF
TGTGCCAGCAGGGGGAAGACAGGTTCCTATGGCTACACCTTC
>once|TRBD1|TRBJ2-2|TRBV5-1
CASSSGQGLAGELFF
TGCGCCAGCAGCTCCGGACAGGGACTGGCCGGGGAGCTGTTTTTT
>.|.|TRBJ1-1|TRBV28
CASNRDHTEAFF
TGTGCCAGCAACAGGGACCACACTGAAGCTTTCTTT
>.|.|TRBJ2-3|TRBV15
CATSRDQGPDTQYF
TGTGCCACCAGCAGAGATCAGGGCCCAGATACGCAGTATTTT
>few|.|TRBJ1-6|TRBV2
CASRFTGFNSPLHF
TGTGCCAGCAGGTTTACAGGGTTTAATTCACCCCTCCACTTT
>.|.|TRBJ1-3|TRBV15
CATSRDFGTSSGNTIYF
TGTGCCACCAGCAGAGATTTTGGGACAAGCTCTGGAAACACCATATATTTT
>.|.|TRBJ2-7|TRBV13
CASSLGTALYEQYF
TGTGCCAGCAGCTTAGGGACAGCGCTCTACGAGCAGTACTTC
>few|.|TRBJ2-2|TRBV6-4
CASSDSTNTGELFF
TGTGCCAGCAGTGACTCGACTAACACCGGGGAGCTGTTTTTT
>.|TRBD1|TRBJ1-2|TRBV5-1
CASSTTGNFPYGYTF
TGCGCCAGCAGCACGACAGGGAATTTCCCCTATGGCTACACCTTC
>.|.|TRBJ1-6|TRBV7-9
CASSLYSNGNSPLHF
TGTGCCAGCAGCTTATACAGTAATGGGAATTCACCCCTCCACTTT
>.|.|TRBJ2-7|TRBV6-1
CASSVPRGATYEQYF
TGTGCCAGCAGTGTACCTAGGGGTGCGACCTACGAGCAGTACTTC